This TCR beta chain was identified in a study of immune evolution from preneoplasia to lung adenocarcinoma. Study-level points and caveats: From normal lung to invasive adenocarcinoma, top clone frequencies appeared to decrease.

H&E slides confirmed each diagnosis, reviewed by two pathologists independently. Macro-dissection enriched premalignant or tumor cells before nucleic acid extraction. Germline V gene data show CDR1 as SGHNT and CDR2 as YENEEA. CDR3 length equals 13 residues. Trimming stripped 5 bases from V and 10 bases from J, with 12 bases between. TCRdb's table, derived via immunoSEQ multiplex PCR, lists solely in-frame clones and lacks some. The sample contains 8,500 to 14,000 clones, about 79% of which appear only once. About this clone itself: As yet, its antigen is unknown.

This chain connects TRBV11-3 to TRBJ1-6; D is uncertain. The sequence came from a person aged 55 to 79 with lung adenocarcinoma. The specimen sequenced was FFPE minimally invasive lung adenocarcinoma tissue. The CDR3 DNA sequence: TGTGCCAGCAGCCCAAATAGGGTATCACCCCTCCACTTT. As protein: CASSPNRVSPLHF.